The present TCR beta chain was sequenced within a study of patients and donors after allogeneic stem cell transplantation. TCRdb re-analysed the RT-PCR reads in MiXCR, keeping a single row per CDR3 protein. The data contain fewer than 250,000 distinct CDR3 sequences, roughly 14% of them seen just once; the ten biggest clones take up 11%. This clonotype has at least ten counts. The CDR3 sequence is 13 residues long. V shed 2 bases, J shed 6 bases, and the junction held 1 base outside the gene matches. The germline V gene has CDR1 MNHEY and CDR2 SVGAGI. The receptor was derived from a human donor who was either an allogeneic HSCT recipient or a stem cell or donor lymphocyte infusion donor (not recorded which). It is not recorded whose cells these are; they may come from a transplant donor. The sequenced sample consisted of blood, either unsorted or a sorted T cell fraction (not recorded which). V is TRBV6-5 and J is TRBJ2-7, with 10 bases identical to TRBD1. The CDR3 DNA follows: TGTGCCAGCAGTTACAGGACAGGGGGCGAGCAGTACTTC. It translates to CASSYRTGGEQYF.